This is a list of T cell receptor beta chains from one sample in a study of T-cell memory formation after mild COVID-19. A single record per CDR3 protein comes from TCRdb applying MiXCR to the 5' RACE reads. The table records around 440,000 distinct CDR3 sequences, 15% to 20% of them present only once. The sample comprised PBMCs or a T cell subset sorted from them (not recorded which). The source of these receptors is an adult woman who had mild COVID-19 (a few samples of this study predate the infection). Cell type and time point are not known. Both conserved end residues are part of each CDR3. The order of the fields is D gene, clone size, J gene, V gene, CDR3 protein, CDR3 DNA. D genes are given only for firm matches. The size field is filled for only some rows; it gives once, few, many or a size class.

D gene: .; clone size: .; J gene: TRBJ1-2; V gene: TRBV12-3/TRBV12-4; CDR3 protein: CASRSEGSGGRNYGYTF; CDR3 DNA: TGTGCCAGCAGGTCCGAGGGATCCGGGGGGCGCAACTATGGCTACACCTTC
D gene: TRBD2; clone size: many; J gene: TRBJ2-3; V gene: TRBV4-2; CDR3 protein: CASSQPSGGASGDTDTQYF; CDR3 DNA: TGTGCCAGCAGCCAGCCAAGCGGGGGTGCTAGCGGCGACACAGATACGCAGTATTTT
D gene: TRBD2; clone size: .; J gene: TRBJ2-2; V gene: TRBV9; CDR3 protein: CASSISGTSGGAETGELFF; CDR3 DNA: TGTGCCAGCAGCATCTCCGGGACTAGCGGGGGGGCGGAAACCGGGGAGCTGTTTTTT
D gene: .; clone size: few; J gene: TRBJ2-7; V gene: TRBV5-1; CDR3 protein: CASSQDPDRPYEQYF; CDR3 DNA: TGCGCCAGCAGCCAAGACCCGGACAGACCCTACGAGCAGTACTTC
D gene: TRBD1; clone size: few; J gene: TRBJ2-1; V gene: TRBV5-1; CDR3 protein: CASSSQGFRVDEQFF; CDR3 DNA: TGCGCCAGCAGCTCACAGGGGTTCAGAGTCGATGAGCAGTTCTTC
D gene: .; clone size: .; J gene: TRBJ2-1; V gene: TRBV29-1; CDR3 protein: CSVEDRIQAVGEQFF; CDR3 DNA: TGCAGCGTTGAAGATCGAATACAGGCGGTAGGGGAGCAGTTCTTC
D gene: .; clone size: few; J gene: TRBJ2-5; V gene: TRBV7-2; CDR3 protein: CASSSMDRTQYF; CDR3 DNA: TGTGCCAGCAGCTCCATGGACAGGACCCAGTACTTC
D gene: .; clone size: .; J gene: TRBJ1-6; V gene: TRBV5-1; CDR3 protein: CASSFRQDNSPLHF; CDR3 DNA: TGCGCCAGCAGCTTTCGGCAGGATAATTCACCCCTCCACTTT
D gene: .; clone size: few; J gene: TRBJ2-5; V gene: TRBV14; CDR3 protein: CASSPVEGARRETQYF; CDR3 DNA: TGTGCCAGCAGCCCGGTGGAAGGCGCTAGAAGAGAGACCCAGTACTTC
D gene: .; clone size: many; J gene: TRBJ2-1; V gene: TRBV5-4; CDR3 protein: CASSLGLEGWDINEQFF; CDR3 DNA: TGTGCCAGCAGCTTGGGGCTAGAAGGATGGGATATCAATGAGCAGTTCTTC
D gene: .; clone size: .; J gene: TRBJ1-2; V gene: TRBV5-8; CDR3 protein: CASSHPATGSYGYTF; CDR3 DNA: TGTGCCAGCAGTCACCCCGCGACGGGAAGCTATGGCTACACCTTC
D gene: TRBD1; clone size: few; J gene: TRBJ1-2; V gene: TRBV7-2; CDR3 protein: CASSVQGALGGYTF; CDR3 DNA: TGTGCCAGCAGCGTACAGGGGGCGCTCGGTGGCTACACCTTC
D gene: TRBD1; clone size: few; J gene: TRBJ2-2; V gene: TRBV12-3/TRBV12-4; CDR3 protein: CASSYTPGQGSGELFF; CDR3 DNA: TGTGCCAGCAGCTACACCCCGGGACAGGGTTCCGGGGAGCTGTTTTTT
D gene: TRBD2; clone size: .; J gene: TRBJ2-1; V gene: TRBV11-2; CDR3 protein: CASSLGAGIYNEQFF; CDR3 DNA: TGTGCCAGCAGCTTAGGAGCGGGGATTTACAATGAGCAGTTCTTC
D gene: TRBD1; clone size: .; J gene: TRBJ1-2; V gene: TRBV6-5; CDR3 protein: CASSYISGTGRHGYTF; CDR3 DNA: TGTGCCAGCAGTTACATATCGGGGACAGGAAGACATGGCTACACCTTC
D gene: TRBD2; clone size: few; J gene: TRBJ2-1; V gene: TRBV7-2; CDR3 protein: CASSLELAGAHSYNEQFF; CDR3 DNA: TGTGCCAGCAGCTTAGAACTAGCGGGAGCCCACTCCTACAATGAGCAGTTCTTC
D gene: TRBD1; clone size: .; J gene: TRBJ1-4; V gene: TRBV7-2; CDR3 protein: CASSLDGQGAEKLFF; CDR3 DNA: TGTGCCAGCAGCTTAGACGGACAGGGGGCTGAAAAACTGTTTTTT
D gene: TRBD2; clone size: many; J gene: TRBJ2-5; V gene: TRBV5-6; CDR3 protein: CASSQWTSQETQYF; CDR3 DNA: TGTGCCAGCAGCCAATGGACTAGCCAAGAGACCCAGTACTTC
D gene: TRBD1; clone size: few; J gene: TRBJ2-3; V gene: TRBV5-1; CDR3 protein: CASSSLDRVAADTQYF; CDR3 DNA: TGCGCCAGCAGTTCCTTGGACAGGGTGGCGGCAGATACGCAGTATTTT
D gene: .; clone size: .; J gene: TRBJ2-7; V gene: TRBV2; CDR3 protein: CASSEARDYEQYF; CDR3 DNA: TGTGCCAGCAGTGAAGCGCGGGACTACGAGCAGTACTTC
D gene: TRBD1; clone size: .; J gene: TRBJ2-2; V gene: TRBV5-1; CDR3 protein: CASSPPRQGETGELFF; CDR3 DNA: TGCGCCAGCAGCCCTCCGCGACAGGGAGAGACCGGGGAGCTGTTTTTT
D gene: .; clone size: .; J gene: TRBJ2-1; V gene: TRBV7-9; CDR3 protein: CASSLLLLGSYNEQFF; CDR3 DNA: TGTGCCAGCAGCTTATTGCTCCTCGGCTCCTACAATGAGCAGTTCTTC
D gene: .; clone size: few; J gene: TRBJ2-3; V gene: TRBV6-5; CDR3 protein: CASSYSDAGRIDTQYF; CDR3 DNA: TGTGCCAGCAGTTACTCGGATGCAGGGCGCATAGATACGCAGTATTTT
D gene: .; clone size: few; J gene: TRBJ2-3; V gene: TRBV6-5; CDR3 protein: CAAADGAPTTDTQYF; CDR3 DNA: TGTGCCGCAGCAGATGGTGCCCCAACCACAGATACGCAGTATTTT
D gene: .; clone size: .; J gene: TRBJ1-1; V gene: TRBV6-6; CDR3 protein: CASSYGPTGFTEAFF; CDR3 DNA: TGTGCCAGCAGTTACGGCCCAACGGGTTTTACTGAAGCTTTCTTT
D gene: .; clone size: few; J gene: TRBJ2-3; V gene: TRBV5-1; CDR3 protein: CASSWMDLNTDTQYF; CDR3 DNA: TGCGCCAGCAGCTGGATGGATTTGAACACAGATACGCAGTATTTT
D gene: TRBD1; clone size: many; J gene: TRBJ2-7; V gene: TRBV27; CDR3 protein: CASSPRQGTYEQYF; CDR3 DNA: TGTGCCAGCAGTCCTCGACAGGGGACCTACGAGCAGTACTTC
D gene: TRBD2; clone size: few; J gene: TRBJ2-5; V gene: TRBV20-1; CDR3 protein: CSASPPSGAQETQYF; CDR3 DNA: TGCAGTGCTAGCCCCCCAAGCGGGGCCCAAGAGACCCAGTACTTC
D gene: .; clone size: .; J gene: TRBJ2-7; V gene: TRBV20-1; CDR3 protein: CSATDDITYEQYF; CDR3 DNA: TGCAGTGCTACCGATGACATAACCTACGAGCAGTACTTC
D gene: TRBD2; clone size: .; J gene: TRBJ2-3; V gene: TRBV7-6; CDR3 protein: CASSLDLGGLPSTDTQYF; CDR3 DNA: TGTGCCAGCAGCTTAGATCTGGGAGGGCTTCCTAGCACAGATACGCAGTATTTT
D gene: .; clone size: .; J gene: TRBJ1-1; V gene: TRBV5-6; CDR3 protein: CASSFRAWNTEAFF; CDR3 DNA: TGTGCCAGCAGCTTCAGGGCGTGGAACACTGAAGCTTTCTTT
D gene: .; clone size: .; J gene: TRBJ2-7; V gene: TRBV21-1; CDR3 protein: CASSKAGLSNEQYF; CDR3 DNA: TGTGCCAGCAGCAAAGCTGGACTAAGCAACGAGCAGTACTTC
D gene: TRBD1; clone size: few; J gene: TRBJ2-7; V gene: TRBV5-6; CDR3 protein: CASTMGQGSREQYF; CDR3 DNA: TGTGCCAGCACCATGGGACAGGGATCTCGCGAGCAGTACTTC
D gene: TRBD1; clone size: .; J gene: TRBJ1-1; V gene: TRBV6-2/TRBV6-3; CDR3 protein: CASRGTGGITEAFF; CDR3 DNA: TGTGCCAGCAGAGGGACAGGGGGTATCACTGAAGCTTTCTTT
D gene: TRBD1; clone size: .; J gene: TRBJ1-1; V gene: TRBV6-2/TRBV6-3; CDR3 protein: CASSYPTGTGGNTEAFF; CDR3 DNA: TGTGCCAGCAGTTACCCAACCGGGACAGGTGGTAACACTGAAGCTTTCTTT
D gene: .; clone size: few; J gene: TRBJ1-1; V gene: TRBV11-2; CDR3 protein: CASSLDRRLGTEAFF; CDR3 DNA: TGTGCCAGCAGCTTAGATAGGCGCCTCGGAACTGAAGCTTTCTTT
D gene: .; clone size: .; J gene: TRBJ1-5; V gene: TRBV6-6; CDR3 protein: CASGPRVSQPQHF; CDR3 DNA: TGTGCCAGCGGCCCCAGGGTCAGTCAGCCCCAGCATTTT